A single sample gave rise to the 14 T cell receptor beta chains below, sequenced in a study of blood T cell repertoires in COVID-19. The table came from immunoSEQ multiplex PCR; TCRdb's copy has only in-frame clones and leaves some out. The profile shows about 170,000 clones, around 87% of them singletons. Sequences were obtained from peripheral blood. The receptors originated from a woman aged 80 or over with COVID-19, enrolled during active disease.

The J gene is TRBJ1-1, the V gene TRBV7-2, with D unresolved. V was clipped by 6 bases and J by 1 base, with 6 bases between them. CDR3 length equals 12 residues. Germline values: CDR1 SGHTA, CDR2 FQGNSA. The CDR3: CASSQQNTEAFF. In DNA form, the CDR3 reads TGTGCCAGCAGTCAACAGAACACTGAAGCTTTCTTT.

Of note for this clone: Other DNA sequences in the sample encode the same CDR3. V is TRBV28 and J is TRBJ1-2, with TRBD1 matching 10 bases. Looked up from germline, CDR1 is MDHEN and CDR2 is SYDVKM. V lost 2 bases to trimming and J lost 7 bases; unmatched junction nucleotides: 4. The CDR3 totals 14 residues. For the CDR3, the DNA is TGTGCCAGCAGTTTAGGGACAGGGGTGGGTGGCTACACCTTC. Amino acids: CASSLGTGVGGYTF.

This rearrangement joins TRBV7-9 to TRBJ1-5; TRBD1 might be the D (5 bases). V lost 3 bases and J lost 5, with 8 bases in between. The CDR3 covers 13 residues. Germline CDR1 is SEHNR and CDR2 is FQNEAQ (reference sequence). The CDR3 region is CASSFAGDQPQHF. The DNA of the CDR3 is TGTGCCAGCAGCTTTGCGGGGGATCAGCCCCAGCATTTT.

The CDR3 bases are TGTGCCAGCAGCTTAGGGGGCCTTTACGGAAACACCATATATTTT. Amino acids: CASSLGGLYGNTIYF. V gene TRBV13 combines with J gene TRBJ1-3, with D hard to call. The CDR3 runs to 15 residues. From germline, CDR1 is PRHDT and CDR2 FYEKMQ (reference sequence). Trimming pared 0 bases from V and 4 bases from J, leaving 10 bases between.

The rearrangement uses TRBV9 and TRBJ1-2; 12 nucleotides align to TRBD1. The germline V gene has CDR1 SGDLS and CDR2 YYNGEE. This CDR3 comprises 15 residues. V gave up 3 bases and J gave up 4 bases; unmatched junction bases: 4. This chain's CDR3 is CASSAWGQGAYGYTF. CDR3 coding DNA: TGTGCCAGCAGCGCCTGGGGACAGGGGGCCTATGGCTACACCTTC.

V is TRBV2 and J is TRBJ1-1, with 8 bases matching TRBD1. Germline loops: CDR1 SNHLY, CDR2 FYNNEI. This CDR3 spans 13 amino acids. V was pared by 7 bases and J by 8 bases, with 9 bases of the junction left unmatched. The CDR3 nucleotides are TGTGCCAGCACCCTAGGACAGGGACGAGAAGCTTTCTTT. Translating gives CASTLGQGREAFF.

This chain uses TRBV10-3 with TRBJ2-1; 10 positions match TRBD2. J gave up 4 bases and V 2 bases, and 11 bases lay outside the gene matches. The CDR3 runs to 18 residues. CDR1 and CDR2 from the germline V gene are ENHRY and SYGVKD. In nucleotides, the CDR3 is TGTGCCATCAGTGAGAGAGAGTCTAGCGGGAGAACTTACAATGAGCAGTTCTTC. This translates into CAISERESSGRTYNEQFF.

This clone has only one observation. The chain is built from TRBV15 and TRBJ1-2; D is perhaps TRBD1 (5 bases). Germline V gene data show CDR1 as LNHNV and CDR2 as YYDKDF (reference sequence). V was clipped by 3 bases and J by 5 bases, with 16 bases between them. This CDR3 has 15 residues. The CDR3 DNA sequence: TGTGCCACCAGCAGGCCGGACACAAGGGTATATGGCTACACCTTC. It is translated as CATSRPDTRVYGYTF.

The V and J genes are TRBV29-1 and TRBJ2-7; 8 nucleotides match TRBD2. The CDR3 runs to 12 residues. Germline V gene lookup returns CDR1 SQVTM and CDR2 ANQGSEA. V shed 4 bases, J shed 5 bases, and the junction held 4 bases outside the gene matches. The CDR3: CSVGVSGNEQYF. The CDR3 coding sequence is TGCAGCGTTGGGGTTAGCGGGAACGAGCAGTACTTC.

The chain links TRBV19 to TRBJ2-1, with 9 bases aligning to TRBD2. The CDR3 is made up of 15 amino acids. Germline CDR1 reads LNHDA; CDR2 reads SQIVND (reference sequence). V was clipped by 3 bases and J by 5 bases; unmatched bases: 5. CDR3 residues: CASSMGGRDNNEQFF. The CDR3 region has the DNA TGTGCCAGTAGTATGGGCGGGAGGGATAACAATGAGCAGTTCTTC.

For this clone: At one of its ends the junction is not consistent with the germline gene, which may arise from a read error. CDR3 in amino acids: CASNLGSGLDEQYF. CDR3 sequence (DNA): TGCGCCAGCAACTTGGGGTCAGGGTTGGACGAGCAGTACTTC. V usage is TRBV5-1 and J usage is TRBJ2-7, with D possibly TRBD1 on 5 matching bases. Germline V lookup: CDR1 SGHRS, CDR2 YFSETQ. The CDR3 covers 14 residues.

The chain couples TRBV9 to TRBJ2-1, with D hard to call. V was clipped by 0 bases and J by 6 bases, with 7 bases between them. Germline V gives CDR1 SGDLS, CDR2 YYNGEE. The CDR3 has 13 residues. The chain's CDR3 is CASSVEAANEQFF. The CDR3 DNA sequence: TGTGCCAGCAGCGTAGAGGCGGCCAATGAGCAGTTCTTC.

The chain recombines TRBV11-3 with TRBJ2-7; 12 bases are shared with TRBD2. V lost 0 bases, J lost 4 bases, and 4 bases stayed unmatched. Germline CDR1 is SGHNT and CDR2 is YENEEA. CDR3 size: 16 residues. The CDR3 loop reads CASSLDSLAGGYEQYF. DNA for the CDR3: TGTGCCAGCAGCTTAGATAGCCTAGCGGGAGGGTACGAGCAGTACTTC.

The chain joins TRBV7-2 to TRBJ2-5; 10 bases are shared with TRBD1. The trim removed 0 bases at V and 5 bases at J, leaving 6 bases unmatched. From germline, CDR1 is SGHTA and CDR2 FQGNSA. This CDR3 region has 16 residues. In DNA, the CDR3 is TGTGCCAGCAGCTTAGCGCCGACAGGGGGCATTGAGACCCAGTACTTC. This codes for CASSLAPTGGIETQYF.